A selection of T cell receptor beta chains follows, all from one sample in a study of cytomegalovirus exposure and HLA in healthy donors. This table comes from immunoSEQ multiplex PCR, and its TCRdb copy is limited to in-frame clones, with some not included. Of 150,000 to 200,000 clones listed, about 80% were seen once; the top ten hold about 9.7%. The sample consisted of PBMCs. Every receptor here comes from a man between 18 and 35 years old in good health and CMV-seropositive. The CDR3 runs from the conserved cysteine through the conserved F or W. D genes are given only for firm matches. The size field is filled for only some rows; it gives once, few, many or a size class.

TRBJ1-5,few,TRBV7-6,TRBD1,TGTGCCAGCAGCTTAGCGAGGGACAGGACCCAGCATTTT,CASSLARDRTQHF
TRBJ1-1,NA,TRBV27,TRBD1,TGTGCCAGCAGAGGACAGGTGAACACTGAAGCTTTCTTT,CASRGQVNTEAFF
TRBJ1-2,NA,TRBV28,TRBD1,TGTGCCAGCAGTTTGGATGACAGGGGCCTCTATGGCTACACCTTC,CASSLDDRGLYGYTF
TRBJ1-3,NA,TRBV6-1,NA,TGTGCCAGCAGGGCCGAGGGCACCATATATTTT,CASRAEGTIYF
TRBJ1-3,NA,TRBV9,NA,TGTGCCAGCAGCGCCGGGGAGGGGTTCTCTGGAAACACCATATATTTT,CASSAGEGFSGNTIYF
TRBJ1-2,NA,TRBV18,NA,TGTGCCAGCTCACCACAGACTCTGGGAGCCTATGGCCACACCTTC,CASSPQTLGAYGHTF
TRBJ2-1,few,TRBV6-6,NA,TGTGCCAGCAGTATGGGCTCCCCCTACAATGAGCAGTTCTTC,CASSMGSPYNEQFF
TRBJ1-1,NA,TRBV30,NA,TGTGCCTGGAGTCAGGGCAACACTGAAGCTTTCTTT,CAWSQGNTEAFF
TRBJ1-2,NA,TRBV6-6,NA,TGTGCCAGCAGCGTACCACAGGGAGACTATGGCTACACCTTC,CASSVPQGDYGYTF
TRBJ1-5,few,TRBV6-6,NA,TGTGCCAGCAGTTCCACAGGGCAGAATCAGCCCCAGCATTTT,CASSSTGQNQPQHF
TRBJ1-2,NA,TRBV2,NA,TGTGCCAGCCTACTACAGGGTACGAACTATGGCTACACCTTC,CASLLQGTNYGYTF
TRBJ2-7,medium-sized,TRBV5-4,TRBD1,TGTGCCAGCGGACAGGACAGCAGCTACGAGCAGTACTTC,CASGQDSSYEQYF
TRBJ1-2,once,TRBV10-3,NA,TGTGCCATCAGTGCGGGCAGGGATTTACCTTATTTGAGTTCGCGGGGCTACACCTTC,CAISAGRDLPYLSSRGYTF
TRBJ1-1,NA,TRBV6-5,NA,TGTGCCAGCAGTTACTCGGCAGGGAACACTGAAGCTTTCTTT,CASSYSAGNTEAFF
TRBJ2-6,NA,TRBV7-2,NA,TGTGCCAGCAGCTCGACAGGTCTCTCTGGGGCCAACGTCCTGACTTTC,CASSSTGLSGANVLTF
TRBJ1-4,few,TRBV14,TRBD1,TGTGCCAGCAGGCCGAACCGGGACAGGGGACGCACAAATGAAAAACTGTTTTTT,CASRPNRDRGRTNEKLFF
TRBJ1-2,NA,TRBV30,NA,TGTGCCTGGAGTGTTTTAGTAGGCCCCAGGGGTTTGTCGGGCTACACCTTC,CAWSVLVGPRGLSGYTF
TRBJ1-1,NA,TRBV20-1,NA,TGCAGTGCTGTTTATACTGAAGCTTTCTTT,CSAVYTEAFF
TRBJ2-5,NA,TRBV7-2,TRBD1,TGTGCCAGCAACAACCAGGGGGCCTTAGAGACCCAGTACTTC,CASNNQGALETQYF
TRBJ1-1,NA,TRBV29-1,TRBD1,TGCAGGGTCGACAGGGAAATGAACACTGAAGCTTTCTTT,CRVDREMNTEAFF
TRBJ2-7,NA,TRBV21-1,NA,TGTGCCAGCAGCCTAGACCACCCAACAAGGAGCTCCTACGAGCAGTACTTC,CASSLDHPTRSSYEQYF
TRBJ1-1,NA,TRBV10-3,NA,TGTGCCATCTGCCAGGGATCCCCGAACACTGAAGCTTTCTTT,CAICQGSPNTEAFF
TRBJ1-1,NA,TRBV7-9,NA,TGTGCCAGCAGCTTAACCACGAGTGAAGCTTTCTTT,CASSLTTSEAFF
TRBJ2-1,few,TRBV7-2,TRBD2,TGTGCCAGCAGCCTAACTAGCGGGAGGGCCTCAGATGAGCAGTTCTTC,CASSLTSGRASDEQFF
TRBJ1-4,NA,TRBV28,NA,TGTGCCAGCATAGGGGCAGTGGGAGGGGAACTGTTTTTT,CASIGAVGGELFF
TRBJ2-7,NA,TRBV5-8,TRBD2,TGTGCCAGCAGTCAGCGGGAGGGGGGTGACTCCGAGCAGTACTTC,CASSQREGGDSEQYF
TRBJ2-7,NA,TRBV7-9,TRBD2,TGTGCCAGCACCTCTAGCGGAGGAGCCTACGAGCAGTACTTC,CASTSSGGAYEQYF
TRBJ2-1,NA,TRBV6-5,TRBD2,TGTGCCAGCAGTTACGGTAGCGGGCGGGACAATGAGCAGTTCTTC,CASSYGSGRDNEQFF
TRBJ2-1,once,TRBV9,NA,TGTGCCAGCAGCGTAGGAGGGGGATCTTACAATGAGCAGTTCTTC,CASSVGGGSYNEQFF
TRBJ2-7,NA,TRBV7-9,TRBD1,TGTGCCAGCAGCGTGACAGGGGAGTCCTACGAGCAGTACTTC,CASSVTGESYEQYF
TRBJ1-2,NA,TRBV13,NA,TGTGCCAGCAGCTCCTCAATGGTTCTCAAACTATATGGCTACACCTTC,CASSSSMVLKLYGYTF
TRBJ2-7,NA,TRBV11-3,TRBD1,TGTGCCAGCAGCTTAAGGGGCACAGGGGGCTTCTACGAGCAGTACTTC,CASSLRGTGGFYEQYF
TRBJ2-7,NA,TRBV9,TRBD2,TGTGCCAGCAGCCCCCTAAATAGCGGGAGAAACGAGCAGTACTTC,CASSPLNSGRNEQYF
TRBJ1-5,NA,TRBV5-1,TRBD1,TGCGCCAGCAGCTTGGAGGGGACAGGGGTAGGCAATCAGCCCCAGCATTTT,CASSLEGTGVGNQPQHF
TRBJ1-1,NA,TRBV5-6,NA,TGTGCCGGCAGCGACAGCGCAGGGTTGAACACTGAAGCTTTCTTT,CAGSDSAGLNTEAFF
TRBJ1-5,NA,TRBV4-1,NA,TGCGCCAGCAGCCAAGAAATGAGGCAGCCCCAGCATTTT,CASSQEMRQPQHF
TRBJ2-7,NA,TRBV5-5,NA,TGTGCCAGCAGCCTCCGGCCGGACAGATATTACGAGCAGTACTTC,CASSLRPDRYYEQYF
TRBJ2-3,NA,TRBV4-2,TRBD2,TGTGCCAGCAGCCAAGATCCGTCCGCGGGGGTCACCCCCTACCGGACAGATACGCAGTATTTT,CASSQDPSAGVTPYRTDTQYF
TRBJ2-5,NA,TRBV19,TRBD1,TGTGCCAGTATTTACAGGGGGGAGACCCAGTACTTC,CASIYRGETQYF
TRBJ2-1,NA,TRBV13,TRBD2,TGTGCCAGCAGCTTAGTAGGCGGGAGTTACGATGAGCAGTTCTTC,CASSLVGGSYDEQFF
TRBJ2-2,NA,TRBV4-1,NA,TGCGCCAGCAGCCAAGATTCATTCGGGGAGCTGTTTTTT,CASSQDSFGELFF
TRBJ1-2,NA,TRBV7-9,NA,TGTGCCAGCAGCTTAGGCCTCACATCTTCTAGCAGCTACACCTTC,CASSLGLTSSSSYTF